This T cell receptor beta chain comes out of a study of T cell responses to AZD1222 COVID-19 vaccine. The junction had 22 bases not matched to a gene; V was cut back by 7 bases and J by 8 bases. The germline gives CDR1 SGHVS, CDR2 FQNEAQ. The CDR3 has 17 residues. Sequencing used immunoSEQ multiplex PCR; TCRdb keeps in-frame clones, though not all of them. The sample lists about 140,000 clones, 75% to 95% occurring once. The specimen was peripheral blood, collected on day 0 of AZD1222 vaccination. The clonotype comes from an adult in good health. The gene calls are TRBV7-8 and TRBJ1-2, with 7 bases that match TRBD1. DNA for the CDR3: TGTGCCAGCACCCCGGGTACGCCTAACAGGGGAGTAGGCGGCTACACCTTC. Translation gives CASTPGTPNRGVGGYTF.